These 32 T cell receptor beta chains came from one sample sequenced in a study of blood T cell repertoires in COVID-19. The data were produced by immunoSEQ multiplex PCR, yet TCRdb's version contains in-frame clones alone and is incomplete. The sample has around 280,000 clones, roughly 89% seen once. The sequenced sample was PBMCs or T cells enriched from blood (not recorded which). These receptors originate from a woman aged 18 to 35 with acute COVID-19.

The chain uses TRBV4-2 and TRBJ2-7; 8 bases are shared with TRBD2. Germline V CDR1 and CDR2: LGHNA, YNFKEQ. The CDR3 is made up of 16 amino acids. V shed 1 base, J shed 1 base, and the junction held 6 bases outside the gene matches. The CDR3 spells CASSQASGLVSYEQYF. The CDR3 DNA reads as TGTGCCAGCAGCCAAGCTAGCGGGCTAGTTTCCTACGAGCAGTACTTC.

The chain joins TRBV5-1 to TRBJ2-7; maybe TRBD1 (6 bases). This CDR3 contains 16 residues. Germline V gene data show CDR1 as SGHRS and CDR2 as YFSETQ. V gave up 0 bases and J gave up 3 bases, with 16 bases separating them. The CDR3 loop is CASSLVQGMGHYEQYF. In DNA, the CDR3 is TGCGCCAGCAGCTTGGTACAGGGAATGGGCCACTACGAGCAGTACTTC.

The V gene is TRBV2, the J gene TRBJ2-7; possible D gene TRBD1, 5 bases. Germline V CDR1 and CDR2: SNHLY, FYNNEI. The CDR3 loop spans 12 amino acids. The V and J ends lost 7 bases and 4 bases respectively, with 11 bases between them. Here the CDR3 reads CASTRAQYEQYF. CDR3 DNA sequence: TGTGCCAGCACCAGGGCACAGTACGAGCAGTACTTC.

Only one count was recorded for this clone. The J gene is TRBJ1-5, the V gene TRBV27; D gene uncertain. Trimming removed 2 bases from V and 0 bases from J, with 5 bases in between. CDR1 and CDR2 from the germline V gene are MNHEY and SMNVEV (reference sequence). CDR3 length: 14 amino acids. This CDR3 is CASSLGSSNQPQHF. The CDR3 DNA reads TGTGCCAGCAGTTTAGGTAGTAGCAATCAGCCCCAGCATTTT.

The rearrangement uses TRBV29-1 and TRBJ2-5; 14 bases line up with TRBD2. The CDR3 runs to 16 residues. With 4 bases clipped from V and 5 bases from J, the junction kept 9 bases outside the gene matches. Germline CDR1 is SQVTM and CDR2 is ANQGSEA. CDR3 coding DNA: TGCAGCGTTGGGACTAGCGGGAGGAGTAGAAGGGAGACCCAGTACTTC. It translates to CSVGTSGRSRRETQYF.

The chain couples TRBV5-1 to TRBJ2-6, with a tentative D call TRBD1 (5 bases). Germline values: CDR1 SGHRS, CDR2 YFSETQ. V lost 0 bases and J lost 1, with 8 bases in between. This CDR3 region has 16 residues. CDR3 bases: TGCGCCAGCAGCTTGGTTGCAGGGTCTGGGGCCAACGTCCTGACTTTC. It encodes CASSLVAGSGANVLTF.

The chain couples TRBV9 to TRBJ2-3; 10 bases are a match to TRBD1. Germline V gives CDR1 SGDLS, CDR2 YYNGEE. The length of the CDR3 is 16 residues. Trimming took 4 bases from V and 1 from J; bases not matched to a gene: 6. For the CDR3, the DNA is TGTGCCAGCAGCCCACGACAGGGGGCCGGCACAGATACGCAGTATTTT. It translates to CASSPRQGAGTDTQYF.

The rearrangement links TRBV13 to TRBJ2-3; TRBD2 matches at 7 bases. V trimming: 5 bases; J trimming: 0 bases; junction bases outside the gene matches: 8. Germline CDR1 and CDR2: PRHDT and FYEKMQ (reference sequence). This CDR3 has 16 amino acids. DNA for the CDR3: TGTGCCAGCAGCCAGTCCGGGCGGGAGAGCACAGATACGCAGTATTTT. Amino acid sequence: CASSQSGRESTDTQYF.

This sequence joins TRBV11-2 and TRBJ2-1; 8 bases match TRBD2. This CDR3 comprises 15 residues. Looked up from germline, CDR1 is SGHAT and CDR2 is FQNNGV. V gave up 3 bases and J gave up 5 bases; unmatched junction bases: 6. CDR3 in amino acids: CASSFGSGTHNEQFF. The DNA of the CDR3 is TGTGCCAGCAGCTTCGGTAGCGGGACACACAATGAGCAGTTCTTC.

The chain carries TRBV19 and TRBJ2-7; 7 nucleotides line up with TRBD2. The V segment lost 5 bases and the J segment 3 bases; nucleotides outside the gene matches: 10. CDR1 is LNHDA, CDR2 SQIVND, per germline (reference sequence). The length of the CDR3 is 15 residues. CDR3 nucleotide sequence: TGTGCCAGTAGTCCCTTTGGTAGCGGGCTCTACGAGCAGTACTTC. It translates to CASSPFGSGLYEQYF.

V and J are TRBV3-1 (or the pseudogene TRBV3-2) and TRBJ2-5; D might be TRBD2 (5 bases). This CDR3 is 17 amino acids long. Trimming pared 0 bases from V and 3 bases from J, leaving 17 bases between. The germline V gene encodes CDR1 LGHDT and CDR2 YNNKEL (reference sequence). The CDR3 here is CASSQESVAGPEETQYF. As DNA, the CDR3 is TGTGCCAGCAGCCAAGAGTCGGTGGCGGGCCCAGAAGAGACCCAGTACTTC.

This clone was seen only once. The gene calls are TRBV27 and TRBJ2-3, with 8 bases lining up with TRBD2. The V gene's germline CDR1 is MNHEY and CDR2 SMNVEV (reference sequence). Trimming at V came to 4 bases and at J to 2 bases, leaving 17 bases not matched to a gene. This CDR3 contains 19 residues. The CDR3 is CASSSYGLTGGVYTDTQYF. The CDR3 coding sequence is TGTGCCAGCAGTTCATACGGACTAACGGGAGGGGTATACACAGATACGCAGTATTTT.

The chain uses TRBV30 and TRBJ2-2; 8 bases line up with TRBD2. CDR1 GTSNPN and CDR2 SVGIG come from the germline V gene (reference sequence). Unmatched junction bases numbered 20, after V lost 0 bases and J lost 2 bases. The CDR3 sequence is 21 residues long. Here the CDR3 reads CAWSVLSGYLGTSSNTGELFF. As DNA, the CDR3 is TGTGCCTGGAGTGTACTATCTGGGTACTTAGGGACTAGTTCTAACACCGGGGAGCTGTTTTTT.

This clone occurred a few times. The chain joins TRBV7-2 to TRBJ2-7, with D perhaps TRBD2 (5 bases). The V gene's germline CDR1 is SGHTA and CDR2 FQGNSA. This CDR3 is built from 13 residues. Trimming pared 6 bases from V and 3 bases from J, leaving 12 bases between. The CDR3 DNA follows: TGTGCCAGCAGAGACTCTGGACTCTACGAGCAGTACTTC. Its translation is CASRDSGLYEQYF.

J is TRBJ2-1 and V is TRBV6-5, with 9 bases identical to TRBD1. Germline CDR1 is MNHEY and CDR2 is SVGAGI. V lost 2 bases, J lost 2 bases, and 1 base stayed unmatched. CDR3 length: 15 residues. Written as DNA, the CDR3 is TGTGCCAGCAGTTACGGGACAGGGACCTACAATGAGCAGTTCTTC. Protein: CASSYGTGTYNEQFF.

This clone was detected only once. The chain combines TRBV9 with TRBJ1-2; tentatively, D is TRBD1 (6 bases). CDR1 and CDR2 from the germline V gene are SGDLS and YYNGEE. With 5 bases removed from V and 5 bases from J, the gap between germline ends came to 13 bases. This CDR3 contains 13 residues. CDR3 sequence reads: CASSAPGEYGYTF. As DNA, the CDR3 is TGTGCCAGCAGTGCCCCAGGGGAGTATGGCTACACCTTC.

The chain couples TRBV5-1 to TRBJ2-1; the match to TRBD2 covers 14 bases. Germline trimming cut 2 bases from V and 8 bases from J; bases unmatched to any gene: 9. The CDR3 has 17 amino acids. Germline CDR1 and CDR2: SGHRS and YFSETQ. DNA of the CDR3: TGCGCCAGCAGCTTTTACAAGACTAGCGGGAGGGTGGATGAGCAGTTCTTC. This codes for CASSFYKTSGRVDEQFF.

This chain joins TRBV19 and TRBJ2-1, with TRBD2 matching over 10 bases. Trimming took 4 bases from V and 3 from J; bases not matched to a gene: 3. Germline CDR1 is LNHDA and CDR2 is SQIVND (reference sequence). The CDR3 runs 15 residues. CDR3 amino acids: CASSKSGGGYNEQFF. The CDR3 nucleotides read TGTGCCAGTAGTAAAAGCGGGGGGGGCTACAATGAGCAGTTCTTC.

J is TRBJ2-1 and V is TRBV21-1; TRBD2 is the table's D call, not checked against the DNA. TRBV21-1 is flagged as a pseudogene. The CDR3 runs to 20 residues. The CDR3 here is CASTSPPGLAGSSSYNEQFF. The CDR3 DNA sequence: TGTGCCAGCACCTCTCCTCCGGGACTAGCGGGCTCTTCCTCCTACAATGAGCAGTTCTTC.

The CDR3 loop is CASRPTGNYGYTF. In DNA form, the CDR3 reads TGTGCCAGCAGACCTACAGGGAACTATGGCTACACCTTC. This rearrangement joins TRBV6-5 to TRBJ1-2, with TRBD1 as a possible D gene (6 bases). The germline V gene encodes CDR1 MNHEY and CDR2 SVGAGI. CDR3 length: 13 amino acids. Between the trimmed V and J ends, which lost 6 bases and 2 bases, there was a span of 10 bases.

V is TRBV29-1 and J is TRBJ1-6, with TRBD1 identical over 8 bases. Germline CDR1 is SQVTM and CDR2 is ANQGSEA. The CDR3 contains 12 residues. V lost 6 bases to trimming and J lost 17 bases; unmatched junction nucleotides: 12. The CDR3 is CSVATGQGPFHF. The CDR3 DNA sequence: TGCAGCGTCGCCACCGGACAGGGCCCTTTCCACTTT.

This chain links TRBV6-6 with TRBJ2-2; possibly TRBD2 for D (5 bases). V gave up 7 bases and J gave up 2 bases, with 11 bases separating them. The CDR3 extends over 14 amino acids. Germline CDR1 is MNHNY and CDR2 is SVGAGI (reference sequence). CDR3 nucleotides: TGTGCCAGCATAAAACGGGGAAACACCGGGGAGCTGTTTTTT. Its protein product is CASIKRGNTGELFF.

This chain links TRBV28 with TRBJ2-5; 9 nucleotides match TRBD1. The CDR3 is made up of 18 amino acids. V shed 2 bases and J 6 bases; nucleotides not matched to a gene: 16. Germline CDR1 MDHEN, CDR2 SYDVKM. Here the CDR3 DNA reads TGTGCCAGCAGTTTAGATTTCTCGGGACAGGGTTACGCAAAGACCCAGTACTTC. Translation gives CASSLDFSGQGYAKTQYF.

The rearrangement uses TRBV7-9 and TRBJ1-1, with TRBD1 matching 10 bases. The CDR3 extends over 15 amino acids. The germline V gene has CDR1 SEHNR and CDR2 FQNEAQ (reference sequence). With V trimmed by 2 bases and J by 5 bases, 5 bases remained unmatched. In DNA, the CDR3 is TGTGCCAGCAGCTTACGACAGGGGGCCGTGACTGAAGCTTTCTTT. It encodes CASSLRQGAVTEAFF.

The chain carries TRBV15 and TRBJ2-7; 10 bases are a match to TRBD1. The junction had 4 bases not matched to a gene; V was cut back by 1 base and J by 4 bases. CDR3 length equals 15 residues. Germline lookup yields CDR1 LNHNV and CDR2 YYDKDF (reference sequence). The CDR3 region is CATSRVLGQGYEQYF. CDR3 nucleotide sequence: TGTGCCACCAGCAGAGTATTGGGACAGGGGTACGAGCAGTACTTC.

The rearrangement uses TRBV7-6 and TRBJ2-2; 9 bases are shared with TRBD1. Germline V gives CDR1 SGHVS, CDR2 FNYEAQ. V lost 4 bases, J lost 7 bases, and 4 bases stayed unmatched. CDR3 length equals 14 residues. The DNA for the CDR3 is TGTGCCAGCAGCTCTACAGGGGGCGTCGGGGAGCTGTTTTTT. It encodes CASSSTGGVGELFF. Together with reference TRBV7-6 and TRBJ2-2, the CDR3 gives the full variable domain: GAGVSQSPRYKVTKRGQDVALRCDPISGHVSLYWYRQALGQGPEFLTYFNYEAQQDKSGLPNDRFSAERPEGSISTLTIQRTEQRDSAMYRCASSSTGGVGELFFGEGSRLTVL.

The chain couples TRBV27 to TRBJ2-2; 9 bases map to TRBD1. The CDR3 extends over 14 amino acids. Trimming took 5 bases from V and 7 from J; bases not matched to a gene: 5. From germline, CDR1 is MNHEY and CDR2 SMNVEV (reference sequence). Here the CDR3 DNA reads TGTGCCAGCAGTACAGGGGGCATGATCGGGGAGCTGTTTTTT. It translates to CASSTGGMIGELFF.

CDR3 protein: CASSLDWTYEQYF. Here the CDR3 DNA reads TGTGCCAGCAGTCTTGACTGGACCTACGAGCAGTACTTC. The V and J genes are TRBV12-3 or TRBV12-4 and TRBJ2-7; D is uncertain. V gave up 5 bases and J gave up 2 bases, with 10 bases separating them. The CDR3 spans 13 residues.

The genes are TRBV29-1 and TRBJ2-2, with a weak D call TRBD1 (5 bases). The CDR3 runs 14 residues. The V end was cut by 2 bases, the J end by 5 bases, with 12 bases between. Germline V gene sequence: CDR1 SQVTM, CDR2 ANQGSEA. CDR3 region: CSVESMAGTGELFF. The CDR3 nucleotides read TGCAGCGTTGAAAGTATGGCAGGGACCGGGGAGCTGTTTTTT.

V is TRBV19 and J is TRBJ2-6; 7 bases agree with TRBD1. The CDR3 totals 16 residues. Germline V gene sequence: CDR1 LNHDA, CDR2 SQIVND (reference sequence). The junction had 5 bases not matched to a gene; V was cut back by 4 bases and J by 2 bases. The CDR3 here is CASSNLTGAGANVLTF. The CDR3 coding sequence is TGTGCCAGTAGTAACCTCACAGGGGCTGGGGCCAACGTCCTGACTTTC.

The chain links TRBV5-5 to TRBJ2-7, with D possibly being TRBD2 (5 bases). CDR1 is SGHKS and CDR2 is YYEKEE in the germline V gene (reference sequence). Trimming pared 5 bases from V and 3 bases from J, leaving 15 bases between. CDR3 length equals 14 residues. CDR3 sequence reads: CASRTEAGSYEQYF. In DNA form, the CDR3 reads TGTGCCAGCAGAACCGAGGCTGGGAGCTACGAGCAGTACTTC. The full variable domain, with the rest looked up from reference TRBV5-5 and TRBJ2-7, is DAGVTQSPTHLIKTRGQQVTLRCSPISGHKSVSWYQQVLGQGPQFIFQYYEKEERGRGNFPDRFSARQFPNYSSELNVNALLLGDSALYLCASRTEAGSYEQYFGPGTRLTVT.

This clone was detected only once. The rearrangement uses TRBV27 and TRBJ2-3, with TRBD2 matching 9 bases. CDR1 and CDR2 (germline): MNHEY, SMNVEV (reference sequence). The CDR3 runs to 17 residues. V dropped 5 bases and J dropped 6; count of bases not matched to a gene: 15. Here the CDR3 DNA reads TGTGCCAGCAGTCTCGACCCTATAGCGGGGGAGAGGGATACGCAGTATTTT. It is translated as CASSLDPIAGERDTQYF.